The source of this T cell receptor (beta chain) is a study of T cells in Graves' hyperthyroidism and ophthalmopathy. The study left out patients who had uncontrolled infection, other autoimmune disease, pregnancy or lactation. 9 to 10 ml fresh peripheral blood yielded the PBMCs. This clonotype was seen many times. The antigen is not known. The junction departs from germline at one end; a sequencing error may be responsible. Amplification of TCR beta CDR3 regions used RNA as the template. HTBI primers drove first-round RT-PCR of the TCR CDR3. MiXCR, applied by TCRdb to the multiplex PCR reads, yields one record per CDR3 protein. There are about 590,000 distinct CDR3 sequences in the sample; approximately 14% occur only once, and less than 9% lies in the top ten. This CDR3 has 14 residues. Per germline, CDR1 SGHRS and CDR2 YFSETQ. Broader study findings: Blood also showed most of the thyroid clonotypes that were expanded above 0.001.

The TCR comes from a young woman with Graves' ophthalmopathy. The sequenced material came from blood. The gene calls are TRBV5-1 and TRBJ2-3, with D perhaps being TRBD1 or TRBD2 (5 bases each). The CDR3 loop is CASSLALGADTQYF. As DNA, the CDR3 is TGTGCCAGCAGCTTAGCGCTGGGGGCAGATACGCAGTATTTT.